This T cell receptor beta chain was captured by sequencing in a study of T cells in localized non-small cell lung cancer. Trimming left V 6 bases short and J 1 base short, with 9 bases between. The CDR3 consists of 13 residues. Germline lookup yields CDR1 MNHGY and CDR2 SAAAGT. The repertoire was sequenced with immunoSEQ multiplex PCR; TCRdb's copy has only in-frame clones and lacks some. In the table there are 2,000 or so clones, under 55% of which are singletons. This clone was picked up a small number of times. Its antigen is as yet unknown. Broader study findings: T cell clonality was highest in uninvolved adjacent lung, above tumor. Longer overall survival associated with higher blood T cell density; shorter survival with higher adjacent-lung clonality. The study detected a median approximately 54 of the top 100 tumor clones in adjacent lung.

The sequencing used lung tumor tissue, collected before any cancer treatment. The chain couples TRBV6-8 to TRBJ1-1, with D hard to call. The origin of this receptor is a male donor aged 60 or older with stage II lung adenocarcinoma. The CDR3 reads CASSSRANTEAFF. The CDR3 bases are TGTGCCAGCAGCTCTCGGGCGAACACTGAAGCTTTCTTT.